This T cell receptor (beta chain) was captured in a study of OX40 agonist ivuxolimab in advanced cancers. Turning to the study itself: Of the patients, three showed partial responses, one with hepatocellular carcinoma and two with cutaneous melanoma. Study results and limitations: Low clonal expansion, among the lowest seen, marked partial responders at 0.1-3.0 mg/kg. CD4+ and CD8+ T cells in blood underwent clonal expansion by week 6 at 0.1 to 3.0 mg/kg.

Concerning this clone: Its antigen is unidentified.

The CDR3 is made up of 15 amino acids. Germline V gives CDR1 KGHSH, CDR2 LQKENI. Trimming cost V 3 bases and J 4 bases; bases outside gene matches: 4. The data were produced by immunoSEQ multiplex PCR, yet TCRdb's version contains in-frame clones alone and is incomplete. This table holds over 50,000 clones, about nine tenths found once. This material consisted of CD4+ or CD8+ T cells sorted from blood, taken in a trial of the OX40 agonist ivuxolimab. The sequence was collected from an adult with an advanced solid tumor such as melanoma, head and neck, liver or kidney cancer. The V call is TRBV18, the J call TRBJ1-3; 9 bases are shared with TRBD1. CDR3 nucleotide sequence: TGTGCCAGCTCACCGACAGGGGGAAACGGAAACACCATATATTTT. Amino acid sequence: CASSPTGGNGNTIYF.